The rows below give T cell receptor beta chains drawn from one sample of a study of CD8 T cells in Susac syndrome. TCRdb ran MiXCR on the immunoSEQ multiplex PCR reads and lists one entry per CDR3 protein. This table holds about 130,000 distinct CDR3 sequences, approximately 96% found once. The source material was CD4+ T cells from PBMCs. Receptor source: a human donor in good health. The CDR3 runs from the conserved cysteine through the conserved F or W. Fields, in order: V gene, clone size, J gene, CDR3 length, D gene, CDR3 DNA, CDR3 protein. D genes are given only for firm matches. Clone size appears in some rows only: once, few, many, or a class for an expanded clone.

v_gene: TRBV23-1
abundance: .
j_gene: TRBJ2-7
len: 13
d_gene: .
CDR3nt: TGCGCCAGCCCTCAGAGGGGACACTACGAGCAGTACTTC
CDR3aa: CASPQRGHYEQYF

v_gene: TRBV20-1
abundance: .
j_gene: TRBJ2-7
len: 14
d_gene: TRBD1
CDR3nt: TGCAGTGCTAGATATCCCGGACAGGCCTACGAGCAGTACTTC
CDR3aa: CSARYPGQAYEQYF

v_gene: TRBV12-3/TRBV12-4
abundance: .
j_gene: TRBJ2-3
len: 16
d_gene: .
CDR3nt: TGTGCCAGCAGTTTAATCCGGGGGCGCGGCACAGATACGCAGTATTTT
CDR3aa: CASSLIRGRGTDTQYF

v_gene: TRBV5-1
abundance: .
j_gene: TRBJ2-7
len: 16
d_gene: .
CDR3nt: TGCGCCAGCAGCTTCGGCCCAACCGGGACCTCCTACGAGCAGTACTTC
CDR3aa: CASSFGPTGTSYEQYF

v_gene: TRBV20-1
abundance: .
j_gene: TRBJ2-5
len: 15
d_gene: .
CDR3nt: TGCAGTGCTAGGGGGCAGATCTCTAGGGGAGAGACCCAGTACTTC
CDR3aa: CSARGQISRGETQYF

v_gene: TRBV20-1
abundance: .
j_gene: TRBJ1-4
len: 14
d_gene: TRBD1
CDR3nt: TGCAGTGCGCCTACAGGGGGCGGTCGGGAAAAACTGTTTTTT
CDR3aa: CSAPTGGGREKLFF

v_gene: TRBV18
abundance: .
j_gene: TRBJ1-1
len: 13
d_gene: .
CDR3nt: TGTGCCAGCTCTCCAAGCGGGGGTTCGGAAGCTTTCTTT
CDR3aa: CASSPSGGSEAFF

v_gene: TRBV4-1
abundance: .
j_gene: TRBJ2-3
len: 19
d_gene: TRBD2
CDR3nt: TGCGCCAGCAGCCGACTCTCAATGAGACTAGCGGGAGGCACAGATACGCAGTATTTT
CDR3aa: CASSRLSMRLAGGTDTQYF

v_gene: TRBV10-3
abundance: once
j_gene: TRBJ2-5
len: 16
d_gene: TRBD2
CDR3nt: TGTGCCATCACCCCTTCCGGGACTAGCCCCGTTGAGACCCAGTACTTC
CDR3aa: CAITPSGTSPVETQYF

v_gene: TRBV12-3/TRBV12-4
abundance: few
j_gene: TRBJ2-7
len: 14
d_gene: TRBD2
CDR3nt: TGTGCCAGCAGTCAAGGGACTAGCGGCTACGAGCAGTACTTC
CDR3aa: CASSQGTSGYEQYF

v_gene: TRBV2
abundance: .
j_gene: TRBJ2-1
len: 15
d_gene: .
CDR3nt: TGTGCCAGCAGAATAGACGGAGGGAGGTCGAATGAGCAGTTCTTC
CDR3aa: CASRIDGGRSNEQFF

v_gene: TRBV19
abundance: .
j_gene: TRBJ1-2
len: 15
d_gene: TRBD1
CDR3nt: TGTGCCAGTAGTATGGTCGGACAGGGGGGCTATGGCTACACCTTC
CDR3aa: CASSMVGQGGYGYTF

v_gene: TRBV9
abundance: .
j_gene: TRBJ2-3
len: 16
d_gene: TRBD2
CDR3nt: TGTGCCAGCAGCTTCAGACTAGCGGAAGTCACAGATACGCAGTATTTT
CDR3aa: CASSFRLAEVTDTQYF

v_gene: TRBV24-1
abundance: .
j_gene: TRBJ2-2
len: 15
d_gene: .
CDR3nt: TGTGCCACCAGTCCGGGCTCCAGTCTGACCGGGGAGCTGTTTTTT
CDR3aa: CATSPGSSLTGELFF

v_gene: TRBV30
abundance: .
j_gene: TRBJ1-3
len: 15
d_gene: .
CDR3nt: TGTGCCTGGAGGCGGGACCTTCTCTCTGGAAACACCATATATTTT
CDR3aa: CAWRRDLLSGNTIYF

v_gene: TRBV3-1
abundance: .
j_gene: TRBJ1-6
len: 15
d_gene: .
CDR3nt: TGTGCCAGCTGGGACCGGGCGCTTTATAATTCACCCCTCCACTTT
CDR3aa: CASWDRALYNSPLHF

v_gene: TRBV20-1
abundance: .
j_gene: TRBJ2-2
len: 17
d_gene: TRBD2
CDR3nt: TGCAGTGCTAGAGAGGGGATTAGCGGGAGCCAAACCGGGGAGCTGTTTTTT
CDR3aa: CSAREGISGSQTGELFF

v_gene: TRBV29-1
abundance: .
j_gene: TRBJ1-1
len: 12
d_gene: .
CDR3nt: TGCAGCCACCGTTTAATGAACACTGAAGCTTTCTTT
CDR3aa: CSHRLMNTEAFF

v_gene: TRBV2
abundance: .
j_gene: TRBJ1-2
len: 12
d_gene: .
CDR3nt: TGTGCCAGCAGTGAGAGGGCCGGGGGCTACACCTTC
CDR3aa: CASSERAGGYTF

v_gene: TRBV7-9
abundance: .
j_gene: TRBJ1-3
len: 15
d_gene: TRBD1
CDR3nt: TGTGCCAGCAGCGCCGTAGGGGGCTGGGGAAACACCATATATTTT
CDR3aa: CASSAVGGWGNTIYF

v_gene: TRBV6-4
abundance: .
j_gene: TRBJ1-5
len: 13
d_gene: .
CDR3nt: TGTGCCAGCAGTGGGACAGCAGGGCAGCCCCAGCATTTT
CDR3aa: CASSGTAGQPQHF

v_gene: TRBV27
abundance: .
j_gene: TRBJ2-6
len: 16
d_gene: .
CDR3nt: TGTGCCAGCAGTTTATCTCGGACTACCTCGGCCAACGTCCTGACTTTC
CDR3aa: CASSLSRTTSANVLTF

v_gene: TRBV5-4
abundance: few
j_gene: TRBJ2-5
len: 15
d_gene: TRBD2
CDR3nt: TGTGCCAGCAGCTTGCGGACTAGCGGGAGGGAGACCCAGTACTTC
CDR3aa: CASSLRTSGRETQYF

v_gene: TRBV27
abundance: .
j_gene: TRBJ2-1
len: 18
d_gene: .
CDR3nt: TGTGCCAGCAGCCCTCCAATTGCAGCCCGAGGCTCCTACAATGAGCAGTTCTTC
CDR3aa: CASSPPIAARGSYNEQFF

v_gene: TRBV4-1
abundance: .
j_gene: TRBJ1-4
len: 14
d_gene: TRBD1
CDR3nt: TGCGCCAGCAGCCTGGGACAGGTGGATGAAAAACTGTTTTTT
CDR3aa: CASSLGQVDEKLFF

v_gene: TRBV2
abundance: .
j_gene: TRBJ2-2
len: 16
d_gene: TRBD2
CDR3nt: TGTGCCAGCACCTCCACTAGCGGGATATTGGTCGGGGAGCTGTTTTTT
CDR3aa: CASTSTSGILVGELFF

v_gene: TRBV2
abundance: .
j_gene: TRBJ1-5
len: 16
d_gene: .
CDR3nt: TGTGCCAGCAGTGATATACGGGCACATAGCAATCAGCCCCAGCATTTT
CDR3aa: CASSDIRAHSNQPQHF

v_gene: TRBV14
abundance: few
j_gene: TRBJ1-1
len: 13
d_gene: .
CDR3nt: TGTGCCAGCAGCCAACAGGGGAACACTGAAGCTTTCTTT
CDR3aa: CASSQQGNTEAFF

v_gene: TRBV6-5
abundance: .
j_gene: TRBJ2-7
len: 12
d_gene: .
CDR3nt: TGTGCCAGCCAACCCGTAACGGGGGCTAAGTACTTC
CDR3aa: CASQPVTGAKYF

v_gene: TRBV5-4
abundance: .
j_gene: TRBJ2-3
len: 13
d_gene: .
CDR3nt: TGTGCCAGTTTGGAGCGGAACACAGATACGCAGTATTTT
CDR3aa: CASLERNTDTQYF

v_gene: TRBV7-2
abundance: .
j_gene: TRBJ2-1
len: 14
d_gene: .
CDR3nt: TGTGCCAGCACCCGCCCGGGGGTACAATGGGAGCAGTTCTTC
CDR3aa: CASTRPGVQWEQFF

v_gene: TRBV6-1
abundance: .
j_gene: TRBJ2-3
len: 14
d_gene: .
CDR3nt: TGTGCCAGCAATACCGGGGTCTTATATCTGTGGCAGTATTTT
CDR3aa: CASNTGVLYLWQYF

v_gene: TRBV2
abundance: .
j_gene: TRBJ2-2
len: 15
d_gene: TRBD1
CDR3nt: TGTGCCAGCACAAGGACAGGGGGCCGAACCGGGGAGCTGTTTTTT
CDR3aa: CASTRTGGRTGELFF

v_gene: TRBV5-6
abundance: .
j_gene: TRBJ1-2
len: 15
d_gene: .
CDR3nt: TGTGCCAGCAGCTTGTTAGGGTTTCCTAACTATGGCTACACCTTC
CDR3aa: CASSLLGFPNYGYTF

v_gene: TRBV7-2
abundance: .
j_gene: TRBJ2-7
len: 13
d_gene: .
CDR3nt: TGTGCCAGCAGCTCGACGTACTCCTACGAGCAGTACTTC
CDR3aa: CASSSTYSYEQYF

v_gene: TRBV19
abundance: few
j_gene: TRBJ1-1
len: 14
d_gene: .
CDR3nt: TGTGCCAGTAGTCTTCGTTCAGTCGGCACTGAAGCTTTCTTT
CDR3aa: CASSLRSVGTEAFF

v_gene: TRBV30
abundance: .
j_gene: TRBJ2-2
len: 17
d_gene: TRBD2
CDR3nt: TGTGCCTGGAAATCTGGACTAGCGGGAGGTCGGATCGGGGAGCTGTTTTTT
CDR3aa: CAWKSGLAGGRIGELFF

v_gene: TRBV20-1
abundance: .
j_gene: TRBJ2-1
len: 12
d_gene: .
CDR3nt: TGCAGTGCTAACAGCGGATACAATGAGCAGTTCTTC
CDR3aa: CSANSGYNEQFF

v_gene: TRBV20-1
abundance: .
j_gene: TRBJ1-4
len: 13
d_gene: .
CDR3nt: TGCAGTGCTCGAATTGGGGGGAGTGAAAAACTGTTTTTT
CDR3aa: CSARIGGSEKLFF

v_gene: TRBV3-1
abundance: .
j_gene: TRBJ1-1
len: 15
d_gene: .
CDR3nt: TGTGCCAGCAGCCAAGGAACGGGGGCGGTCACTGAAGCTTTCTTT
CDR3aa: CASSQGTGAVTEAFF

v_gene: TRBV9
abundance: .
j_gene: TRBJ2-5
len: 15
d_gene: .
CDR3nt: TGTGCCAGCAGCGTAGGGTCCCTCTACGAGGAGACCCAGTACTTC
CDR3aa: CASSVGSLYEETQYF

v_gene: TRBV30
abundance: .
j_gene: TRBJ1-4
len: 14
d_gene: .
CDR3nt: TGTGCCTGGGGGAGGGGAACGACTAATGAAAAACTGTTTTTT
CDR3aa: CAWGRGTTNEKLFF

v_gene: TRBV28
abundance: once
j_gene: TRBJ1-1
len: 11
d_gene: TRBD1
CDR3nt: TGTGCGGGTACAGGGGGCACTGAAGCTTTCTTT
CDR3aa: CAGTGGTEAFF

v_gene: TRBV4-3
abundance: few
j_gene: TRBJ2-7
len: 16
d_gene: TRBD2
CDR3nt: TGCGCCAGCAGCCAGGAACCGGGACTAGCGTCCCACGAGCAGTACTTC
CDR3aa: CASSQEPGLASHEQYF

v_gene: TRBV7-9
abundance: .
j_gene: TRBJ2-1
len: 15
d_gene: .
CDR3nt: TGTGCCAGCAGCTTACGGGCTGTCTCCTACAATGAGCAGTTCTTC
CDR3aa: CASSLRAVSYNEQFF

v_gene: TRBV12-3/TRBV12-4
abundance: .
j_gene: TRBJ1-1
len: 14
d_gene: .
CDR3nt: TGTGCCAGCAGTGGACAGCTGATGAACACTGAAGCTTTCTTT
CDR3aa: CASSGQLMNTEAFF

v_gene: TRBV20-1
abundance: .
j_gene: TRBJ2-5
len: 15
d_gene: .
CDR3nt: TGCAGTGCTAGAGATGGAGGGAGAGAGCAAGAGACCCAGTACTTC
CDR3aa: CSARDGGREQETQYF

v_gene: TRBV7-2
abundance: .
j_gene: TRBJ2-1
len: 15
d_gene: TRBD2
CDR3nt: TGTGCCAGCAGCTTAGATCTAGCGGGGAACAATGAGCAGTTCTTC
CDR3aa: CASSLDLAGNNEQFF

v_gene: TRBV20-1
abundance: .
j_gene: TRBJ2-7
len: 14
d_gene: .
CDR3nt: TGCAGTGCTAGAGATAAAAGCGGATTCTACGAGCAGTACTTC
CDR3aa: CSARDKSGFYEQYF

v_gene: TRBV30
abundance: .
j_gene: TRBJ2-4
len: 13
d_gene: .
CDR3nt: TGTGCCTTGGAGGGGGAGGCCAAAAACATTCAGTACTTC
CDR3aa: CALEGEAKNIQYF